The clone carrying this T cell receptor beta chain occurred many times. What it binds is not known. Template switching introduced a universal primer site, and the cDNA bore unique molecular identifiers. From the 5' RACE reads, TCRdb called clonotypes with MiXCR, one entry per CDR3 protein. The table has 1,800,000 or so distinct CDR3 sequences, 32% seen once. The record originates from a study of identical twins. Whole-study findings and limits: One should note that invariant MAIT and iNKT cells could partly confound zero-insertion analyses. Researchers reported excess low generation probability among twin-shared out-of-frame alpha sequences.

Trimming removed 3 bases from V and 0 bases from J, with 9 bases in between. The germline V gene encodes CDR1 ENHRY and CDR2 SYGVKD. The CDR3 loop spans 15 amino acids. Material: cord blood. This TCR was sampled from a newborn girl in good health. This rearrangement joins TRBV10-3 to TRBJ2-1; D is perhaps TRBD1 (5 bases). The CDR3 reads CAISDWGSSYNEQFF. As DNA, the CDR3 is TGTGCCATCAGTGACTGGGGCAGCTCCTACAATGAGCAGTTCTTC.